A single sample gave rise to the 32 T cell receptor beta chains below, sequenced in a study of T cell changes during pregnancy in multiple sclerosis. Profiling relied on immunoSEQ multiplex PCR, and the TCRdb table lists in-frame clones only, not all of them. The sample includes fewer than 60,000 clones, roughly 90% seen only once; the top ten take around 0.66%. The starting material was CD4+ T cells from peripheral blood mononuclear cells, obtained after pregnancy. The receptors come from a female donor with multiple sclerosis, enrolled in a pregnancy study.

The rearrangement links TRBV9 to TRBJ2-5, with D possibly matching TRBD1 (6 bases). The germline V gene has CDR1 SGDLS and CDR2 YYNGEE. The CDR3 is 13 amino acids. V lost 1 base, J lost 5 bases, and 9 bases lay in between. The CDR3 DNA follows: TGTGCCAGCAGCGTAATGGGGGCTGAGACCCAGTACTTC. This translates into CASSVMGAETQYF. The full variable domain, completed using reference TRBV9 and TRBJ2-5, is DSGVTQTPKHLITATGQRVTLRCSPRSGDLSVYWYQQSLDQGLQFLIQYYNGEERAKGNILERFSAQQFPDLHSELNLSSLELGDSALYFCASSVMGAETQYFGPGTRLLVL.

This chain uses TRBV19 with TRBJ1-6; D may be TRBD1 (6 bases). Per germline, CDR1 LNHDA and CDR2 SQIVND (reference sequence). This CDR3 is 13 amino acids long. V shed 7 bases and J shed 7 bases, with 11 bases lying between them. This CDR3 reads CASNQGPNSPLHF. DNA for the CDR3: TGTGCCAGTAACCAGGGGCCCAATTCACCCCTCCACTTT.

The gene calls are TRBV7-9 and TRBJ2-3, with D maybe TRBD2 (5 bases). The CDR3 sequence is 14 residues long. CDR1 and CDR2 (germline): SEHNR, FQNEAQ (reference sequence). Trimming stripped 1 base from V and 5 bases from J, with 10 bases between. This CDR3 is CASSLGGRGDTQYF. Written as DNA, the CDR3 is TGTGCCAGCAGCTTAGGGGGTCGGGGAGATACGCAGTATTTT.

The CDR3 DNA is TGTGCCAGCAGCTTGGATCCGGGATCTCTTGGGGGGGAAGCTTTCTTT. Translated: CASSLDPGSLGGEAFF. The chain combines TRBV7-2 with TRBJ1-1; D is possibly TRBD1 (5 bases). V was pared by 3 bases and J by 8 bases, with 22 bases between. This CDR3 comprises 16 residues. Germline assignment: CDR1 SGHTA and CDR2 FQGNSA. The full variable domain, its missing parts supplied by reference TRBV7-2 and TRBJ1-1, is GAGVSQSPSNKVTEKGKDVELRCDPISGHTALYWYRQSLGQGLEFLIYFQGNSAPDKSGLPSDRFSAERTGGSVSTLTIQRTQQEDSAVYLCASSLDPGSLGGEAFFGQGTRLTVV.

This clone has a single count. This sequence joins TRBV9 and TRBJ1-2, with 9 positions matching TRBD1. Looked up from germline, CDR1 is SGDLS and CDR2 is YYNGEE. The CDR3 sequence is 17 residues long. V shed 0 bases, J shed 3 bases, and the junction held 9 bases outside the gene matches. The CDR3 loop reads CASSVARGTGPYYGYTF. The CDR3 region has the DNA TGTGCCAGCAGCGTAGCTCGGGGGACAGGGCCCTACTATGGCTACACCTTC.

CDR3 DNA sequence: TGTGCCAGCAGTTGGGGGGGGCCTAGCACAGATACGCAGTATTTT. It codes for CASSWGGPSTDTQYF. The V call is TRBV27, the J call TRBJ2-3, with a weak D call TRBD2 (7 bases). This CDR3 contains 15 residues. Between the trimmed V and J ends, which lost 4 bases and 0 bases, there was a span of 11 bases. CDR1 is MNHEY, CDR2 SMNVEV, per germline (reference sequence).

Here the CDR3 reads CASSPPSWGRNTIYF. CDR3 nucleotide sequence: TGTGCCAGCTCACCGCCGAGCTGGGGCAGAAACACCATATATTTT. The gene calls are TRBV18 and TRBJ1-3, with D possibly TRBD1 on 5 matching bases. The CDR3 covers 15 residues. CDR1 and CDR2 from the germline V gene are KGHSH and LQKENI. With 3 bases removed from V and 5 bases from J, the gap between germline ends came to 14 bases.

This clone was recorded once. The chain joins TRBV30 to TRBJ2-3; D not resolved. The CDR3 runs 12 residues. From germline, CDR1 is GTSNPN and CDR2 SVGIG (reference sequence). With 3 bases removed from V and 2 bases from J, the gap between germline ends came to 6 bases. The CDR3 DNA reads TGTGCCTGGAGGAAACTCACAGATACGCAGTATTTT. Translation gives CAWRKLTDTQYF.

This clone appeared once. CDR3 protein: CASKGQGRSDYGYTF. The CDR3 nucleotides read TGTGCCAGCAAAGGACAGGGGCGATCGGACTATGGCTACACCTTC. The chain uses TRBV18 and TRBJ1-2; 9 bases are shared with TRBD1. Germline V lookup: CDR1 KGHSH, CDR2 LQKENI. The CDR3 extends over 15 amino acids. Trimming took 8 bases from V and 3 from J; bases not matched to a gene: 10.

The count of this clone is one. The V gene is TRBV7-2, the J gene TRBJ2-1, with TRBD2 matching 9 bases. CDR1 and CDR2 from the germline V gene are SGHTA and FQGNSA. The CDR3 has 17 amino acids. With 2 bases clipped from V and 7 bases from J, the junction kept 12 bases outside the gene matches. The CDR3 region is CASSLIRPSGVGNEQFF. The CDR3 DNA reads as TGTGCCAGCAGCTTAATTCGACCTAGCGGGGTGGGGAATGAGCAGTTCTTC.

The chain is built from TRBV30 and TRBJ1-5; D might be TRBD1 (5 bases). V lost 3 bases and J 0 bases, leaving 9 bases between the germline ends. Germline V lookup: CDR1 GTSNPN, CDR2 SVGIG (reference sequence). This CDR3 contains 14 residues. This CDR3 reads CAWSRDYSNQPQHF. As DNA, the CDR3 is TGTGCCTGGAGCAGGGATTATAGCAATCAGCCCCAGCATTTT.

The rearrangement joins TRBV9 to TRBJ1-2; TRBD1 might be the D (5 bases). The CDR3 sequence is 14 residues long. In germline, CDR1 is SGDLS, CDR2 YYNGEE. V was trimmed by 0 bases and J by 5 bases, leaving 11 bases between them. CDR3 coding DNA: TGTGCCAGCAGCGTAGTTGGGGGAGGGTATGGCTACACCTTC. Protein sequence: CASSVVGGGYGYTF. Using reference TRBV9 and TRBJ1-2 for the parts outside the CDR3, the full variable domain is DSGVTQTPKHLITATGQRVTLRCSPRSGDLSVYWYQQSLDQGLQFLIQYYNGEERAKGNILERFSAQQFPDLHSELNLSSLELGDSALYFCASSVVGGGYGYTFGSGTRLTVV.

The sample holds a few counts of this clone. The chain combines TRBV7-9 with TRBJ1-6; a possible D gene is TRBD1 (5 bases). The CDR3 sequence is 14 residues long. The V end was cut by 11 bases, the J end by 3 bases, with 14 bases between. Germline-derived CDR1 and CDR2 are SEHNR and FQNEAQ (reference sequence). The CDR3 DNA reads as TGTGCCGTGGGGGGTAATAACTATAATTCACCCCTCCACTTT. It yields the protein CAVGGNNYNSPLHF.

The chain uses TRBV2 and TRBJ1-1; 7 bases map to TRBD1. Trimming cost V 6 bases and J 0 bases; bases outside gene matches: 7. The CDR3 totals 15 residues. CDR1 and CDR2 from the germline V gene are SNHLY and FYNNEI. The CDR3 loop reads CASRAGTVMNTEAFF. DNA for the CDR3: TGTGCCAGCAGGGCCGGGACAGTAATGAACACTGAAGCTTTCTTT.

The chain recombines TRBV5-1 with TRBJ2-1, with 15 bases lining up with TRBD2. V lost 3 bases, J lost 4 bases, and 5 bases stayed unmatched. Germline-derived CDR1 and CDR2 are SGHRS and YFSETQ. The CDR3 covers 17 residues. The CDR3 is CASSSRTSGGGYNEQFF. The CDR3 DNA follows: TGCGCCAGCAGCTCTCGGACTAGCGGGGGGGGATACAATGAGCAGTTCTTC. Full variable domain (missing parts from reference TRBV5-1 and TRBJ2-1): KAGVTQTPRYLIKTRGQQVTLSCSPISGHRSVSWYQQTPGQGLQFLFEYFSETQRNKGNFPGRFSGRQFSNSRSEMNVSTLELGDSALYLCASSSRTSGGGYNEQFFGPGTRLTVL.

The chain combines TRBV19 with TRBJ1-5; 8 nucleotides line up with TRBD1. This CDR3 comprises 18 residues. The germline CDR1 and CDR2 sequences are LNHDA and SQIVND (reference sequence). The V and J ends lost 2 bases and 7 bases, in that order; junction bases with no gene match: 16. Here the CDR3 DNA reads TGTGCCAGTAGTATACCGGCCAGGGGGCTCTATGTTGGACAGCCCCAGCATTTT. This gives the protein CASSIPARGLYVGQPQHF.

CDR3 nucleotides: TGTGCCAGCAGCTTAGCTGGACAGGGGTTTGGCACTGAAGCTTTCTTT. Protein: CASSLAGQGFGTEAFF. The V and J genes are TRBV7-8 and TRBJ1-1, with 9 bases lining up with TRBD1. This CDR3 region has 16 residues. V trimming: 0 bases; J trimming: 4 bases; junction bases outside the gene matches: 6. Germline V gene sequence: CDR1 SGHVS, CDR2 FQNEAQ. The entire variable domain, with the rest obtained from reference TRBV7-8 and TRBJ1-1, is as follows: GAGVSQSPRYKVAKRGQDVALRCDPISGHVSLFWYQQALGQGPEFLTYFQNEAQLDKSGLPSDRFFAERPEGSVSTLKIQRTQQEDSAVYLCASSLAGQGFGTEAFFGQGTRLTVV.

The genes are TRBV21-1 and TRBJ1-1; no DNA check was done on the table's D call, TRBD1. TRBV21-1 counts as a pseudogene. This CDR3 comprises 15 residues. DNA of the CDR3: TGTGCCAGCAGCAAAGAAGGGGTTGAGAACACTGAAGCTTTCTTT. Its translation: CASSKEGVENTEAFF.

This chain links TRBV7-8 with TRBJ1-6, with a weak D call TRBD1 (5 bases). This CDR3 has 17 residues. Per the germline V gene, CDR1 is SGHVS and CDR2 is FQNEAQ. Trimming removed 0 bases at V and 0 bases at J, with 9 bases between. The CDR3 here is CASSLARGGSYNSPLHF. In DNA, the CDR3 is TGTGCCAGCAGCTTAGCGCGGGGGGGCTCCTATAATTCACCCCTCCACTTT.

The DNA for the CDR3 is TGTGCCAGCAGCACAGGGGGGTTCAAGCCCCAGCATTTT. It encodes CASSTGGFKPQHF. The chain combines TRBV7-9 with TRBJ1-5; 8 bases map to TRBD1. This CDR3 is 13 amino acids long. Per germline, CDR1 SEHNR and CDR2 FQNEAQ (reference sequence). The junction had 5 bases not matched to a gene; V was cut back by 5 bases and J by 8 bases.

This clone was seen a few times. The chain couples TRBV7-9 to TRBJ1-2; the match to TRBD1 covers 8 bases. The junction had 3 bases not matched to a gene; V was cut back by 5 bases and J by 1 base. The CDR3 loop spans 14 amino acids. The germline V gene has CDR1 SEHNR and CDR2 FQNEAQ (reference sequence). The CDR3 coding sequence is TGTGCCAGCAGCAGGGGACAGGTTAACTATGGCTACACCTTC. This gives the protein CASSRGQVNYGYTF.

The rearrangement links TRBV19 to TRBJ1-1; 12 bases line up with TRBD1. CDR1 is LNHDA, CDR2 SQIVND, per germline (reference sequence). The junction had 5 bases not matched to a gene; V was cut back by 1 base and J by 5 bases. CDR3 size: 16 residues. The CDR3 region has the DNA TGTGCCAGTAGTATAGGAGGGACAGGGGGCATAACTGAAGCTTTCTTT. Protein product: CASSIGGTGGITEAFF. Using reference TRBV19 and TRBJ1-1 for the parts outside the CDR3, the full variable domain is DGGITQSPKYLFRKEGQNVTLSCEQNLNHDAMYWYRQDPGQGLRLIYYSQIVNDFQKGDIAEGYSVSREKKESFPLTVTSAQKNPTAFYLCASSIGGTGGITEAFFGQGTRLTVV.

The chain combines TRBV4-2 with TRBJ2-2; no definite D call. CDR3 length equals 14 residues. Between the trimmed V and J ends, which lost 2 bases and 4 bases, there was a span of 8 bases. Germline CDR1 reads LGHNA; CDR2 reads YNFKEQ. The CDR3 DNA reads TGTGCCAGCAGCCAACCACAGTTCACCGGGGAGCTGTTTTTT. Amino acid sequence: CASSQPQFTGELFF.

The chain is built from TRBV19 and TRBJ2-2; D remains ambiguous. This CDR3 contains 16 residues. Germline V gene lookup returns CDR1 LNHDA and CDR2 SQIVND (reference sequence). V was trimmed by 3 bases and J by 8 bases, leaving 19 bases between them. The CDR3 here is CASSIFLVQTTGELFF. As DNA, the CDR3 is TGTGCCAGTAGTATTTTTTTAGTGCAGACAACGGGGGAGCTGTTTTTT.

This clone was found a few times. The chain recombines TRBV27 with TRBJ1-6; tentative D call: TRBD1 (6 bases). The CDR3 runs to 16 residues. V was trimmed by 8 bases and J by 2 bases, leaving 16 bases between them. The V gene's germline CDR1 is MNHEY and CDR2 SMNVEV (reference sequence). The CDR3 sequence: CASGFPPGAYNSPLHF. In DNA form, the CDR3 reads TGTGCCAGCGGATTTCCCCCAGGGGCCTATAATTCACCCCTCCACTTT.

The genes are TRBV6-4 and TRBJ1-1, with D possibly TRBD1 on 5 matching bases. In germline, CDR1 is MRHNA, CDR2 SNTAGT. Trimming shortened V by 3 bases and J by 4 bases, and 15 bases separated the two germline ends. This CDR3 comprises 15 residues. The CDR3 DNA reads as TGTGCCAGCAGTGAGGGGCCCCAAAAGCCCACTGAAGCTTTCTTT. It codes for CASSEGPQKPTEAFF.

The chain employs TRBV7-2 and TRBJ2-7; 9 bases line up with TRBD1. CDR1 is SGHTA, CDR2 FQGNSA, per germline. V was clipped by 5 bases and J by 4 bases; unmatched bases: 6. This CDR3 comprises 14 residues. The CDR3 protein is CASSPRDRVYEQYF. CDR3 coding DNA: TGTGCCAGCAGCCCCCGGGACAGGGTGTACGAGCAGTACTTC.

This chain's CDR3 is CASSVEDSYGYTF. The CDR3, as DNA: TGTGCCAGCAGCGTAGAAGACAGTTATGGCTACACCTTC. The gene calls are TRBV9 and TRBJ1-2; weak D call: TRBD1 (5 bases). The V gene lost 0 bases and the J gene lost 5 bases, with 8 bases spanning the gap. Germline CDR1 is SGDLS and CDR2 is YYNGEE. The CDR3 is 13 residues long.

This clone occurred once. This rearrangement joins TRBV7-9 to TRBJ1-2, with 8 bases matching TRBD1. The ends lost 7 bases at V and 7 bases at J; junction bases unmatched: 11. The CDR3 spans 14 residues. Germline V gene sequence: CDR1 SEHNR, CDR2 FQNEAQ (reference sequence). CDR3: CASTFRGHRGGYTF. CDR3 DNA sequence: TGTGCCAGCACCTTCAGGGGGCATCGAGGTGGCTACACCTTC.

This clone was seen a single time. The chain joins TRBV19 to TRBJ2-7, with D possibly matching TRBD1 (5 bases). V was cut by 3 bases and J by 1 base, with 10 bases left in between. The CDR3 has 14 amino acids. Germline-derived CDR1 and CDR2 are LNHDA and SQIVND (reference sequence). CDR3 nucleotides: TGTGCCAGTAGTATTAGGGCAGGGTCCTACGAGCAGTACTTC. Its protein is CASSIRAGSYEQYF.

The chain links TRBV5-1 to TRBJ2-7, with TRBD1 matching 8 bases. Per germline, CDR1 SGHRS and CDR2 YFSETQ. The CDR3 runs to 14 residues. Germline trimming cut 4 bases from V and 2 bases from J; bases unmatched to any gene: 5. CDR3: CASSRTGFAYEQYF. The CDR3 region has the DNA TGCGCCAGCAGCAGGACAGGGTTCGCCTACGAGCAGTACTTC.

This CDR3 reads CASSPFGQTNTGELFF. The CDR3 DNA reads as TGTGCCAGCTCACCTTTTGGACAGACGAACACCGGGGAGCTGTTTTTT. The rearrangement joins TRBV18 to TRBJ2-2, with D perhaps matching TRBD1 (6 bases). Trimming stripped 3 bases from V and 0 bases from J, with 11 bases between. The CDR3 is made up of 16 amino acids. CDR1 KGHSH and CDR2 LQKENI come from the germline V gene.